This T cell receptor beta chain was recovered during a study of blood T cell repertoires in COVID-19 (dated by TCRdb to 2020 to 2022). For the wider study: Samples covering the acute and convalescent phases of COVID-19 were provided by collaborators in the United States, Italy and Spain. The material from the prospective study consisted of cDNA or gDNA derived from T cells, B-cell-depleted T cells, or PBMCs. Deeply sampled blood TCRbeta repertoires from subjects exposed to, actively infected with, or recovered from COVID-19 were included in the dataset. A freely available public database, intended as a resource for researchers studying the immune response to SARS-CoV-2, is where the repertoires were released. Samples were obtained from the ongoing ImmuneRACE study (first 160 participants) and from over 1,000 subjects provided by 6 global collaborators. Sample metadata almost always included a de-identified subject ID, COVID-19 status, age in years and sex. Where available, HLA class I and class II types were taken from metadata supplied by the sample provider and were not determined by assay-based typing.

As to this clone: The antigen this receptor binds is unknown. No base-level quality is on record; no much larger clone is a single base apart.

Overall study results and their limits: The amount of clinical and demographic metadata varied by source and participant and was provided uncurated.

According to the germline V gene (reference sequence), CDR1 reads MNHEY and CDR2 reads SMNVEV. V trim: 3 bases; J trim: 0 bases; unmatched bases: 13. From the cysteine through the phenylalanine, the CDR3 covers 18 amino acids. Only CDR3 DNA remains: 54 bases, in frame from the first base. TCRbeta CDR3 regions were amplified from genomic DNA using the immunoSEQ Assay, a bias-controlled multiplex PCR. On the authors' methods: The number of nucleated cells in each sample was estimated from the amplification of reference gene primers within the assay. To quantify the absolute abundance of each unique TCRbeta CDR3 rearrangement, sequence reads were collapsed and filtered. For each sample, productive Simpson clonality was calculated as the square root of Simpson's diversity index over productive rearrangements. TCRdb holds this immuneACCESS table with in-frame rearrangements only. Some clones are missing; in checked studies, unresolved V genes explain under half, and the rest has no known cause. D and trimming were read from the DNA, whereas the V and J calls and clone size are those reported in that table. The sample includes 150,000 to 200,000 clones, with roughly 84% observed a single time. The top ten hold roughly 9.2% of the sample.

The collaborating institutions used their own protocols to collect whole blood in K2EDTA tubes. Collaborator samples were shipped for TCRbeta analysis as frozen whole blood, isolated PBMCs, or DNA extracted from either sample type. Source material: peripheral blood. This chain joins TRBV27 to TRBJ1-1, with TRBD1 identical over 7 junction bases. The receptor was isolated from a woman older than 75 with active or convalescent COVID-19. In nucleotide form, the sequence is TGTGCCAGCAGTTTGACAGGGTCCTTCTCCCTCATGAACACTGAAGCTTTCTTT. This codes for CASSLTGSFSLMNTEAFF.